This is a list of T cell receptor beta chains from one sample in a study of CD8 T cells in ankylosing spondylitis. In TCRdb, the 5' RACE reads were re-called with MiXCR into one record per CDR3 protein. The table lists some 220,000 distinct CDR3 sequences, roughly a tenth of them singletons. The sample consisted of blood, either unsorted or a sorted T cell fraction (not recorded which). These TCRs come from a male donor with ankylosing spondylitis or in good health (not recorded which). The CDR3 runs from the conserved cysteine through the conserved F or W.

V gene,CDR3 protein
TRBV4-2,CASSQGRLAGASEQYF
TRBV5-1,CASSSGQGSYNEQFF
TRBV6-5,CASSYGQGASQPQHF
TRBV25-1,CASSLNRDPSNTGELFF
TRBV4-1,CASSQAYRGRTEAFF
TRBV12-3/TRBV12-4,CASSPTGLTGWDEKLFF
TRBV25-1,CASSQTGLGSYTF
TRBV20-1,CSARDPAGGSTDTQYF
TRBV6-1,CASSERGSVDTQYF
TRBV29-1,CSVDVVGQGKETQYF
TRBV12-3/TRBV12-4,CASSADPGMNTEAFF
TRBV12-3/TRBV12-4,CASSLTGGGEQYF
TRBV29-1,CSVLSGTQGYTF
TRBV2,CASSGASYGYTF
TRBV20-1,CSATSGLLAGDPLQETQYF
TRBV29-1,CSVGLAVGELFF
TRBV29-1,CSAQRLAGGSSYNEQFF
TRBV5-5,CASSPGTGLFYEQYF
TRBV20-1,CSARAPRGFQETQYF
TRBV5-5,CASSPYLGWGQETQYF